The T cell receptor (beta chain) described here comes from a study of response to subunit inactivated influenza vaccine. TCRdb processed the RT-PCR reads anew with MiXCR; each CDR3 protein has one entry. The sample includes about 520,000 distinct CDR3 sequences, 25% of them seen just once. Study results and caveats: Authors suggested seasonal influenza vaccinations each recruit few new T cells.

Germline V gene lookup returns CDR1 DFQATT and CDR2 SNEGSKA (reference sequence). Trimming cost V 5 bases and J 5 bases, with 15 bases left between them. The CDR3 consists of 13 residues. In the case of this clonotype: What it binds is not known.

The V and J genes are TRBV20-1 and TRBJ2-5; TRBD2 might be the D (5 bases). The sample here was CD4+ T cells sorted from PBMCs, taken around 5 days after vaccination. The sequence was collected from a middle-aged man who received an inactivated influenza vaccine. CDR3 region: CSAALGPDETQYF. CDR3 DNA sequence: TGCAGTGCTGCACTAGGGCCGGACGAGACCCAGTACTTC.